This TCR beta chain is from a study of T-cell reconstitution after alpha-beta-depleted transplantation in children. Unique molecular identifiers were used in preparing the TCRbeta library. TCRdb redid the calling of the PCR reads with MiXCR, one entry per CDR3 protein. The sample consists of almost 500,000 distinct CDR3 sequences, around 12% of them appearing once. CDR1 is MDHEN, CDR2 SYDVKM, per germline. V lost 9 bases to trimming and J lost 5 bases, with 17 bases between them. This CDR3 is 13 amino acids long. The sequenced sample was PBMCs from the stem cell graft donor, obtained from the stem cell graft. The gene calls are TRBV28 and TRBJ2-7; D is unresolved. This TCR was sampled from a human donor who donated a stem cell graft to a child with combined immunodeficiency. The CDR3 bases are TGTGCCAGTAACCAGGTCCCGTGGGACGAGCAGTACTTC. Its translation is CASNQVPWDEQYF.